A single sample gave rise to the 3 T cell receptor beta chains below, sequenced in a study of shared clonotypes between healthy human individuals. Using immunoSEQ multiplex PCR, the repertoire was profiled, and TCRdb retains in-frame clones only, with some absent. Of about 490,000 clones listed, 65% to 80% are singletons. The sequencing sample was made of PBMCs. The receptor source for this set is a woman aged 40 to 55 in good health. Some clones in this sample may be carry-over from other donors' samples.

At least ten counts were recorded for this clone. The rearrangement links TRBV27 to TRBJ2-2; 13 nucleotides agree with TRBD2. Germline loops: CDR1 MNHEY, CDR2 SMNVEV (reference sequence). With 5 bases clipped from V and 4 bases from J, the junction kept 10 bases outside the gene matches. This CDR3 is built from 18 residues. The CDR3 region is CASSTRWGLAGPTGELFF. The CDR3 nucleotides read TGTGCCAGCAGTACCCGATGGGGACTAGCGGGGCCCACCGGGGAGCTGTTTTTT.

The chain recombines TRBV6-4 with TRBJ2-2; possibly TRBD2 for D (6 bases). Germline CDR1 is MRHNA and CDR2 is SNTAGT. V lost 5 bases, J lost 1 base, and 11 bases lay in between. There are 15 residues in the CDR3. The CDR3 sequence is CASSRVSGNTGELFF. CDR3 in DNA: TGTGCCAGCAGTCGAGTTAGCGGGAACACCGGGGAGCTGTTTTTT.

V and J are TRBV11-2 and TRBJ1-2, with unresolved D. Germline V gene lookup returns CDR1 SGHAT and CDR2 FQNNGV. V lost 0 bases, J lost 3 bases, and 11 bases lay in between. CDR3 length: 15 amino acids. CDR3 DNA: TGTGCCAGCAGCTTAGATCTTGGGTCCGACTATGGCTACACCTTC. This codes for CASSLDLGSDYGYTF.